A single sample is the source of the 30 T cell receptor beta chains below, sequenced in a study of T cells expressing NK-cell markers. No DNA is given; TCRdb re-called the 5' RACE reads and lists each CDR3 protein once. The repertoire table contains 400,000 or so distinct CDR3 sequences. Sequenced material: blood T cells: a sorted CD56 or NKG2C T cell subset, CD4+ or CD8+ T cells, or bulk PBMC T cells (not recorded which). Every receptor here comes from a woman in her fifties or sixties in good health.

The chain recombines TRBV5-5 with TRBJ2-5. This CDR3 is built from 15 residues. Germline values: CDR1 SGHKS, CDR2 YYEKEE (reference sequence). The CDR3 protein is CASSLGPDGRETQYF.

V is TRBV20-1 and J is TRBJ1-1; checking the TCRdb D call of TRBD1 is not possible without DNA. This CDR3 contains 11 residues. Germline V gene lookup returns CDR1 DFQATT and CDR2 SNEGSKA (reference sequence). This CDR3 reads CSAKWTGQAFF.

This sequence joins TRBV27 and TRBJ1-2. The CDR3 consists of 14 residues. Germline V gives CDR1 MNHEY, CDR2 SMNVEV (reference sequence). The CDR3 loop is CASSPSPANYGYTF.

The genes are TRBV29-1 and TRBJ2-6; TCRdb selects TRBD1, and the lack of DNA leaves this call unchecked. This CDR3 is built from 16 residues. The germline V gene encodes CDR1 SQVTM and CDR2 ANQGSEA. The CDR3 reads CSVPRDRGNGANVLTF.

V usage is TRBV5-1 and J usage is TRBJ2-2; TCRdb lists TRBD2, though no DNA is available to test this call. The CDR3 sequence is 16 residues long. Germline V lookup: CDR1 SGHRS, CDR2 YFSETQ. The CDR3 protein is CASSLSWTSTTGELFF.

The CDR3 sequence: CSAATVFDTDTQYF. The rearrangement links TRBV20-1 to TRBJ2-3. CDR1 is DFQATT, CDR2 SNEGSKA, per germline (reference sequence). CDR3 length equals 14 residues.

The V call is TRBV6-2 or TRBV6-3, the J call TRBJ2-7; the TCRdb D gene call, TRBD1, has no DNA to confirm it. The germline V gene encodes CDR1 MNHEY and CDR2 SVGEGT. The CDR3 runs 12 residues. CDR3 sequence: CASSYPGIEQYF.

The chain combines TRBV29-1 with TRBJ2-1; the TCRdb D gene call, TRBD1, has no DNA to confirm it. CDR3 length equals 12 residues. Germline loops: CDR1 SQVTM, CDR2 ANQGSEA. CDR3 region: CSVVRELNEQFF.

The chain employs TRBV5-1 and TRBJ1-2. CDR3 length equals 16 residues. CDR1 and CDR2 (germline): SGHRS, YFSETQ. The CDR3 is CASSETLQKANYGYTF.

The gene calls are TRBV5-1 and TRBJ2-2; TCRdb picks TRBD2, but there is no DNA to check that call. From germline, CDR1 is SGHRS and CDR2 YFSETQ. The CDR3 runs 15 residues. The CDR3: CASEVGVDNAGELFF.

The chain recombines TRBV6-5 with TRBJ1-6; checking the TCRdb D call of TRBD1 is not possible without DNA. Looked up from germline, CDR1 is MNHEY and CDR2 is SVGAGI. The CDR3 has 13 amino acids. The chain's CDR3 is CASSFDRNSPLHF.

J is TRBJ1-2 and V is TRBV12-3 or TRBV12-4; as DNA is missing, the TRBD1 call by TCRdb cannot be tested. The CDR3 has 15 amino acids. CDR3 in amino acids: CASSFPRDANYGYTF.

The chain uses TRBV12-3 or TRBV12-4 and TRBJ2-3; TCRdb's D gene call, TRBD1, goes unchecked for lack of DNA. The CDR3 spans 16 residues. CDR3 sequence reads: CASSPGTGAGTDTQYF.

The J gene is TRBJ2-3, the V gene TRBV14. The germline V gene has CDR1 SGHDN and CDR2 FVKESK. The CDR3 spans 14 residues. The CDR3 loop is CASSLDSPTDTQYF.

V and J are TRBV7-7 and TRBJ2-2. CDR1 and CDR2 (germline): SSHAT, FNYEAQ (reference sequence). This CDR3 spans 14 amino acids. The CDR3 loop reads CASSLALRSWELFF.

The chain joins TRBV6-1 to TRBJ2-7; TCRdb outputs TRBD1, but without DNA this stays unchecked. This CDR3 region has 14 residues. Germline assignment: CDR1 MNHNS and CDR2 SASEGT. The CDR3 sequence: CASSRDRGGDEQYF.

The CDR3 sequence: CASSSGTRRLYNEQFF. This sequence joins TRBV7-8 and TRBJ2-1; TCRdb proposes TRBD2, but this gene call is untestable without DNA. The CDR3 totals 16 residues. CDR1 SGHVS and CDR2 FQNEAQ come from the germline V gene.

This chain joins TRBV5-1 and TRBJ2-2; TCRdb indicates TRBD2, and absent DNA this call remains unverified. CDR1 is SGHRS, CDR2 YFSETQ, per germline. This CDR3 is 15 amino acids long. CDR3 sequence: CASSKRVANTGELFF.

The V call is TRBV29-1, the J call TRBJ2-2; TCRdb gives TRBD1 as the D gene, but with no DNA this cannot be confirmed. The CDR3 spans 14 residues. Germline V gene sequence: CDR1 SQVTM, CDR2 ANQGSEA. The chain's CDR3 is CSVEGQGNTGELFF.

The rearrangement uses TRBV7-6 and TRBJ2-5; the TCRdb D gene call, TRBD2, has no DNA to confirm it. Germline V gene lookup returns CDR1 SGHVS and CDR2 FNYEAQ. This CDR3 spans 16 amino acids. The CDR3 spells CASSPSPYSLQETQYF.

The chain employs TRBV12-3 or TRBV12-4 and TRBJ2-7; TCRdb selects TRBD1, and the lack of DNA leaves this call unchecked. This CDR3 is 14 amino acids long. The CDR3 region is CASSFRGATYEQYF.

The chain recombines TRBV20-1 with TRBJ1-6. Germline V CDR1 and CDR2: DFQATT, SNEGSKA (reference sequence). The length of the CDR3 is 16 residues. The CDR3 sequence is CSARDFVSSYNSPLHF.

The V and J genes are TRBV20-1 and TRBJ2-1; checking the TCRdb D call of TRBD2 is not possible without DNA. This CDR3 contains 19 residues. CDR1 and CDR2 from the germline V gene are DFQATT and SNEGSKA (reference sequence). Here the CDR3 reads CSARGGGASGRELSHEQFF.

V and J are TRBV7-8 and TRBJ2-7; TCRdb picks TRBD1, but there is no DNA to check that call. Germline CDR1 SGHVS, CDR2 FQNEAQ. The CDR3 consists of 15 residues. CDR3 sequence reads: CASSLFSGGNYEQYF.

The chain is built from TRBV12-3 or TRBV12-4 and TRBJ2-1; TCRdb picks TRBD2, but there is no DNA to check that call. This CDR3 comprises 16 residues. The CDR3 reads CASTKTLAGGYSEQFF.

V is TRBV5-1 and J is TRBJ2-3; TCRdb returns TRBD2, unconfirmable since there is no DNA. CDR1 SGHRS and CDR2 YFSETQ come from the germline V gene. This CDR3 is built from 14 residues. The CDR3 reads CASRGAGGLAPQYF.

The chain joins TRBV7-2 to TRBJ2-3; checking the TCRdb D call of TRBD2 is not possible without DNA. This CDR3 comprises 14 residues. Germline V gene data show CDR1 as SGHTA and CDR2 as FQGNSA. This CDR3 reads CASSSREGLPSGYF.

The chain joins TRBV6-1 to TRBJ1-2; the D gene TCRdb calls, TRBD1, cannot be checked with no DNA. The length of the CDR3 is 14 residues. In germline, CDR1 is MNHNS, CDR2 SASEGT. The CDR3 reads CASSELAGQYGYTF.

The chain employs TRBV5-1 and TRBJ2-1; absent DNA, TCRdb's TRBD2 call cannot be checked. The CDR3 is 15 residues long. Germline-derived CDR1 and CDR2 are SGHRS and YFSETQ. This CDR3 reads CASSLAGTKHNEQFF.

The rearrangement joins TRBV3-1 to TRBJ1-1. The CDR3 contains 13 residues. The germline V gene encodes CDR1 LGHDT and CDR2 YNNKEL (reference sequence). CDR3 loop: CASSQDLLGSAFF. Full variable domain (outside the CDR3, taken from reference TRBV3-1 and TRBJ1-1): DTAVSQTPKYLVTQMGNDKSIKCEQNLGHDTMYWYKQDSKKFLKIMFSYNNKELIINETVPNRFSPKSPDKAHLNLHINSLELGDSAVYFCASSQDLLGSAFFGQGTRLTVV.